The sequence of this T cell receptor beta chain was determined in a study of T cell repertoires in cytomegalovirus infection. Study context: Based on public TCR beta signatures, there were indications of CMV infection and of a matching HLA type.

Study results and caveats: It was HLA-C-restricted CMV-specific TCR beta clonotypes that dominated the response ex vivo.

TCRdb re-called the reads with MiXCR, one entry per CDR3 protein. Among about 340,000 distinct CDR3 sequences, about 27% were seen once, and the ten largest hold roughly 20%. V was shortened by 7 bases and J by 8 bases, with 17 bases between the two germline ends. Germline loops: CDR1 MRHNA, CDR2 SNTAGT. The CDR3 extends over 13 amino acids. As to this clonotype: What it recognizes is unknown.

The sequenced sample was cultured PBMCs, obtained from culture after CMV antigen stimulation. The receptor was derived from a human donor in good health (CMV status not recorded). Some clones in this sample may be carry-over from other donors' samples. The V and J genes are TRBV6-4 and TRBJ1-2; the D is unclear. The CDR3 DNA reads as TGTGCCAGCAAAGACACGATCTTAGGAGGCTACACCTTC. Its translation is CASKDTILGGYTF.